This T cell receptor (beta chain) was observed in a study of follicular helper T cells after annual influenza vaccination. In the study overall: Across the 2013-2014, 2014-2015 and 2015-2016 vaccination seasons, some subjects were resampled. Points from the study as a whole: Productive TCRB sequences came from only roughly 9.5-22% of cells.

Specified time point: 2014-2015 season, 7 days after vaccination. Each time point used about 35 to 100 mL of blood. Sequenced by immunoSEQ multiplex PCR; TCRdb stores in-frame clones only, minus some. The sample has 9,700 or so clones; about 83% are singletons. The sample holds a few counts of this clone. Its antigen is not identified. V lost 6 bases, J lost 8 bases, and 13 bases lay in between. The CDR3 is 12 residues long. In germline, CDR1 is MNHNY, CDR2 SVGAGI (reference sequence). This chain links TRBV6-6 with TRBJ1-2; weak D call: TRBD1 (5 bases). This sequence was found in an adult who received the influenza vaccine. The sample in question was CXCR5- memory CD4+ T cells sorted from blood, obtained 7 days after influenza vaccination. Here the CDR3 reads CASSGTASGYTF. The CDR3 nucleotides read TGTGCCAGCAGCGGGACCGCCTCAGGCTACACCTTC.